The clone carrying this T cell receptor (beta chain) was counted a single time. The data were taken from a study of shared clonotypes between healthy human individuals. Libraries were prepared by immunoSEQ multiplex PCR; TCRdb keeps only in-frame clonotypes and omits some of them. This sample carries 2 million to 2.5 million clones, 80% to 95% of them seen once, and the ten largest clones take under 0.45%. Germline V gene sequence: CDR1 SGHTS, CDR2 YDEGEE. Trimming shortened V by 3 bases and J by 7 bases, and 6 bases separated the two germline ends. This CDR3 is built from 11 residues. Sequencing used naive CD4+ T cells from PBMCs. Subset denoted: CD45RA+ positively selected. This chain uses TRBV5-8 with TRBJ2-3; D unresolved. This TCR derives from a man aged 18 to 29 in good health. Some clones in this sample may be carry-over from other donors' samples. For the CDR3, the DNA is TGTGCCAGCAGCTCCGGCAATACGCAGTATTTT. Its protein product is CASSSGNTQYF. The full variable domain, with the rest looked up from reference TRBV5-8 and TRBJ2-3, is EAGVTQSPTHLIKTRGQQATLRCSPISGHTSVYWYQQALGLGLQFLLWYDEGEERNRGNFPPRFSGRQFPNYSSELNVNALELEDSALYLCASSSGNTQYFGPGTRLTVL.